The entry below gives a single T cell receptor beta chain sequence along with its context. The antigen is undetermined. The data originate from a study of PD-L1 blockade in urothelial cancer. The wider study: Each blood sample yielded a median of 141,255 T cells. Study results and limitations: Prediction of better survival came from below-median pretreatment blood TCR clonality.

Indicated time point: peripheral blood 6 weeks after treatment start. J lost 0 bases, V lost 7 bases, and 9 bases had no gene match. Germline-derived CDR1 and CDR2 are SNHLY and FYNNEI. This CDR3 spans 17 amino acids. Using immunoSEQ multiplex PCR, the repertoire was profiled, and TCRdb retains in-frame clones only, with some absent. The table includes 41,000 or so clones, 70% to 90% detected once. This TCR derives from a man between 65 and 85 years old with urothelial cancer. This chain joins TRBV2 and TRBJ2-5; 12 bases align to TRBD2. The sequenced sample was PBMCs, obtained around atezolizumab (anti-PD-L1) treatment. The CDR3 DNA is TGTGCCAGCATGCCCCCTCTAGCGGGAGGGAACCAAGAGACCCAGTACTTC. Translating it yields CASMPPLAGGNQETQYF.